This T cell receptor (beta chain) was identified during a study of regulatory T cells in long-lasting Graves disease. This CDR3 comprises 14 residues. V gave up 8 bases and J gave up 7 bases, with 18 bases separating them. Germline V gene data show CDR1 as SNHLY and CDR2 as FYNNEI. Indicated time point: newly diagnosed GD, antithyroid drugs for less than 3 months. RNA extracted from PBMCs served as the sequencing template. Assembly of TCR beta libraries relied on iRepertoire HTBI primers together with Arm-PCR of CDR3 regions. TCRdb reprocessed the multiplex PCR reads with MiXCR, giving one entry per CDR3 protein. The sample has 360,000 or so distinct CDR3 sequences; 16% are singletons. Concerning this clonotype itself: A far more abundant clone sits one base away, making this likely a read error.

These same records also appear under a second study, on T cells in Graves' hyperthyroidism and ophthalmopathy.

V and J are TRBV2 and TRBJ2-1, with D possibly TRBD2 on 5 matching bases. This specimen was peripheral blood mononuclear cells (PBMCs), taken at new diagnosis, from a patient treated with antithyroid drugs. The sequence was obtained from a man between 35 and 55 years old with Graves disease. The CDR3 is CASPPQNIANEQFF. The CDR3 DNA sequence: TGTGCCAGCCCACCACAAAATATAGCGAATGAGCAGTTCTTC.